This is a list of T cell receptor beta chains from one sample in a study of glioma-infiltrating T cells. One entry per CDR3 protein results from TCRdb running MiXCR on the multiplex PCR reads. The data hold approximately 90,000 distinct CDR3 sequences, with roughly 23% observed a single time. The material sequenced was glioma tissue, nonneoplastic brain tissue, or PBMCs (not recorded which). The receptors derive from a human donor with low-grade glioma or glioblastoma, undergoing nonglioma brain surgery, or in good health (not recorded which). The CDR3 runs from the conserved cysteine through the conserved F or W. The order of the fields is J gene, D gene, clone size, V gene, CDR3 protein, CDR3 DNA. D genes are given only for firm matches. The listing skips clone size in some rows; elsewhere it reads once, few, many or a size class.

TRBJ2-1 | TRBD2 | many | TRBV6-7 | CASSCRLAGGDEQFF | TGTGCCAGCAGTTGTAGACTAGCGGGAGGAGATGAGCAGTTCTTC
TRBJ1-5 | - | many | TRBV28 | CASSLNRNQPQHF | TGTGCCAGCAGTTTAAACAGGAATCAGCCCCAGCATTTT
TRBJ2-1 | TRBD2 | - | TRBV7-6 | CASSPLLAGGSNEQFF | TGTGCCAGCAGCCCTTTACTAGCGGGAGGTTCCAATGAGCAGTTCTTC
TRBJ2-1 | - | - | TRBV19 | CASSIEGVGRNEQFF | TGTGCCAGTAGTATAGAAGGGGTGGGCCGCAATGAGCAGTTCTTC
TRBJ2-3 | TRBD2 | many | TRBV11-3 | CASSKSSGTSTDTQYF | TGTGCCAGCAGCAAGTCTAGCGGTACTAGCACAGATACGCAGTATTTT
TRBJ2-1 | TRBD2 | many | TRBV20-1 | CSARDPVAGGHEQFF | TGCAGTGCTAGAGACCCCGTGGCGGGAGGTCATGAGCAGTTCTTC
TRBJ1-2 | - | - | TRBV19 | CASSPPGNSGGYTF | TGTGCCAGTAGTCCACCCGGGAACTCGGGAGGCTACACCTTC
TRBJ1-2 | - | many | TRBV20-1 | CSAPLSYRDVGYGYTF | TGCAGTGCCCCTCTAAGTTACAGGGACGTGGGCTATGGCTACACCTTC
TRBJ2-1 | - | few | TRBV29-1 | CSADRHNEQFF | TGCAGCGCGGACCGGCACAATGAGCAGTTCTTC
TRBJ2-5 | TRBD2 | many | TRBV3-1 | CASSQYSRTSGQETQYF | TGTGCCAGCAGCCAATATTCCCGAACTAGCGGCCAAGAGACCCAGTACTTC
TRBJ2-3 | - | many | TRBV20-1 | CSAWTLGGLDVEGTQYF | TGCAGTGCTTGGACTCTCGGCGGGCTTGACGTAGAGGGTACGCAGTATTTT
TRBJ2-6 | - | - | TRBV19 | CASSPGGSGANVLTF | TGTGCCAGCAGCCCCGGTGGGTCTGGGGCCAACGTCCTGACTTTC
TRBJ1-2 | TRBD1 | - | TRBV7-9 | CASSGQGPDGYTF | TGTGCCAGCTCGGGACAGGGCCCAGATGGCTACACCTTC
TRBJ2-7 | - | few | TRBV12-3/TRBV12-4 | CASRPGRSYEQYF | TGTGCCAGCAGGCCGGGACGTTCCTACGAGCAGTACTTC
TRBJ2-7 | - | many | TRBV7-2 | CASSYPEGGGSYEQYF | TGTGCCAGCAGCTATCCGGAAGGGGGAGGCTCCTACGAGCAGTACTTC
TRBJ2-1 | TRBD1 | many | TRBV19 | CASSPRQGKHNEQFF | TGTGCCAGTAGTCCGAGACAGGGAAAACACAATGAGCAGTTCTTC
TRBJ1-2 | - | many | TRBV6-2/TRBV6-3 | CASSSAWLGPNYGYTF | TGTGCCAGCAGTTCGGCGTGGCTCGGCCCTAACTATGGCTACACCTTC
TRBJ1-1 | TRBD1 | - | TRBV7-9 | CASSRGQGNTKAFF | TGTGCCAGCAGTCGAGGACAGGGGAACACTAAAGCTTTCTTT
TRBJ2-7 | TRBD1 | few | TRBV7-2 | CASSGRDRGSYEQYF | TGTGCCAGCAGCGGACGGGACAGGGGGTCCTACGAGCAGTACTTC
TRBJ2-7 | - | many | TRBV15 | CATSRDRHSADTYEQYF | TGTGCCACCAGCAGAGATCGGCACTCAGCGGACACCTACGAGCAGTACTTC
TRBJ2-7 | - | - | TRBV5-1 | CASSLATSSYEQYF | TGCGCCAGCAGCTTGGCTACGAGCTCCTACGAGCAGTACTTC
TRBJ2-5 | TRBD2 | many | TRBV7-2 | CASSRTSLQETQYF | TGTGCCAGCAGCCGGACTAGCCTGCAAGAGACCCAGTACTTC
TRBJ1-1 | - | - | TRBV5-1 | CASSLDGTPNTEAFF | TGCGCCAGCAGCTTGGACGGGACCCCGAACACTGAAGCTTTCTTT
TRBJ2-5 | - | many | TRBV18 | CASSEGQRETQYF | TGTGCCAGCTCAGAAGGACAGCGCGAGACCCAGTACTTC
TRBJ2-7 | - | many | TRBV6-6 | CASSYRDTFAEQYF | TGTGCCAGCAGTTATCGGGACACCTTCGCCGAGCAGTACTTC
TRBJ1-1 | TRBD1 | many | TRBV7-2 | CASSLNRGHGTEAFF | TGTGCCAGCAGCTTAAACAGGGGGCACGGAACTGAAGCTTTCTTT
TRBJ1-2 | TRBD1 | - | TRBV5-4 | CASSAGQGYNYGYTF | TGTGCCAGCAGCGCGGGACAGGGATATAACTATGGCTACACCTTC
TRBJ2-1 | - | many | TRBV6-2/TRBV6-3 | CASSPGTGRRNEQFF | TGTGCCAGCAGTCCCGGGACGGGGAGGCGGAATGAGCAGTTCTTC
TRBJ2-3 | TRBD2 | - | TRBV5-5 | CASSPREGFTDTQYF | TGTGCCAGCAGCCCCAGGGAGGGGTTTACAGATACGCAGTATTTT
TRBJ2-3 | - | - | TRBV4-1 | CASSRQGGRGNTDTQYF | TGCGCCAGCAGTCGTCAAGGGGGGAGAGGGAACACAGATACGCAGTATTTT
TRBJ2-3 | TRBD2 | few | TRBV2 | CASSEVSSGRTTDTQYF | TGTGCCAGCAGTGAAGTGTCTAGCGGGAGAACCACAGATACGCAGTATTTT
TRBJ1-2 | TRBD1 | many | TRBV20-1 | CSARDSGGPGGYTF | TGCAGTGCTAGAGATTCAGGGGGCCCAGGGGGCTACACCTTC
TRBJ2-7 | - | many | TRBV28 | CASGGVGAHEQYF | TGTGCCAGTGGAGGGGTAGGAGCCCACGAGCAGTACTTC
TRBJ1-1 | TRBD1 | - | TRBV5-1 | CASSWGQENTEAFF | TGCGCCAGCAGCTGGGGACAGGAGAACACTGAAGCTTTCTTT
TRBJ2-3 | TRBD2 | - | TRBV20-1 | CSASRGLAPSTDTQYF | TGCAGTGCCAGCAGGGGACTAGCACCTAGCACAGATACGCAGTATTTT
TRBJ2-2 | - | many | TRBV6-1 | CATSERANTGELFF | TGTGCCACCAGTGAGAGGGCGAACACCGGGGAGCTGTTTTTT
TRBJ1-1 | - | many | TRBV25-1 | CASKSLATEAFF | TGTGCCAGCAAGTCACTCGCCACTGAAGCTTTCTTT
TRBJ2-5 | - | many | TRBV3-1 | CASSQAPTPLRGQETQYF | TGTGCCAGCAGCCAAGCACCCACTCCCCTCAGGGGACAAGAGACCCAGTACTTC
TRBJ2-1 | - | few | TRBV30 | CAWSVVEQFF | TGTGCCTGGAGTGTGGTTGAGCAGTTCTTC
TRBJ2-1 | TRBD2 | few | TRBV7-7 | CASSLCASGRVNEQFF | TGTGCCAGCAGCTTATGCGCTAGCGGGAGGGTGAATGAGCAGTTCTTC
TRBJ2-1 | - | many | TRBV20-1 | CSASRTPANEQFF | TGCAGTGCTAGCAGAACTCCGGCCAATGAGCAGTTCTTC
TRBJ1-2 | - | many | TRBV2 | CASSEGHAPYGYTF | TGTGCCAGCAGTGAAGGCCATGCCCCCTATGGCTACACCTTC
TRBJ2-3 | TRBD2 | many | TRBV6-1 | CASSSPWGGTDTQYF | TGTGCCAGCAGTTCCCCCTGGGGGGGGACAGATACGCAGTATTTT
TRBJ2-3 | - | few | TRBV18 | CASSPPSVADTQYF | TGTGCCAGCTCACCACCTTCCGTGGCAGATACGCAGTATTTT